This TCR beta chain came from a study of cytomegalovirus exposure and HLA in healthy donors. A multiplex PCR was run with 60 Vbeta primers and 13 Jbeta primers. Repertoires were generated with immunoSEQ multiplex PCR, while TCRdb's copy carries only in-frame clones and drops some. The data contain roughly 200,000 clones, about 80% of them singletons. About this clone itself: Its antigen is as yet unknown.

Study results and caveats: Reported results showed that the classifier diagnosed cytomegalovirus status with high specificity and sensitivity.

Trimming pared 1 base from V and 2 bases from J, leaving 14 bases between. The CDR3 consists of 16 residues. Germline V CDR1 and CDR2: SEHNR, FQNEAQ (reference sequence). This receptor was obtained from a boy aged 5 to 17 in good health and CMV-seronegative. The chain is built from TRBV7-9 and TRBJ1-2; tentative D call: TRBD1 (6 bases). Specimen: PBMCs. CDR3 DNA sequence: TGTGCCAGCAGCTTAGGGACGGGGGGCGCCAACTATGGCTACACCTTC. Its protein product is CASSLGTGGANYGYTF. Full variable domain (missing parts from reference TRBV7-9 and TRBJ1-2): DTGVSQNPRHKITKRGQNVTFRCDPISEHNRLYWYRQTLGQGPEFLTYFQNEAQLEKSRLLSDRFSAERPKGSFSTLEIQRTEQGDSAMYLCASSLGTGGANYGYTFGSGTRLTVV.